The subject of this entry is one T cell receptor beta chain. Germline-derived CDR1 and CDR2 are WSHSY and SAAADI. V gave up 2 bases and J gave up 7 bases; unmatched junction bases: 9. The CDR3 runs 16 residues. The study ran its PCR with 60 Vbeta and 13 Jbeta primers. The assay was immunoSEQ multiplex PCR, and TCRdb's table has in-frame clones only and misses some. Of approximately 110,000 clones listed, 65% to 90% are singletons. The sample belongs to a study of cytomegalovirus exposure and HLA in healthy donors. The TCR originated in a woman in her twenties or thirties in good health and CMV-seronegative. The chain recombines TRBV10-2 with TRBJ1-3, with 9 nucleotides matching TRBD1. The material sequenced was PBMCs. In DNA form, the CDR3 reads TGCGCCAGCAGTGAGGCCCTAACAGGGGGCAAGAACACCATATATTTT. Amino acid sequence: CASSEALTGGKNTIYF.